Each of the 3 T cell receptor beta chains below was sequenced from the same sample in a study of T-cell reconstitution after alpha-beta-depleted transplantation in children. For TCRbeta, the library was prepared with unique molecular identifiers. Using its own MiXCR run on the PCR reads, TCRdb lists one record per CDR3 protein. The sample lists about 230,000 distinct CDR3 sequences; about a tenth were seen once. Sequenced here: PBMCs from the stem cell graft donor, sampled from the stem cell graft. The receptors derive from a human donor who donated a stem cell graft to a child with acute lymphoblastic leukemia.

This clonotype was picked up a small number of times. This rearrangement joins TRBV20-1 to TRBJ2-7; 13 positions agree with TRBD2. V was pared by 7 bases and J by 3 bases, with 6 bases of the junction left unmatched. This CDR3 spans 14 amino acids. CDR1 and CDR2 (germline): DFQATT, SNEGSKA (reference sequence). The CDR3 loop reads CSVRRLAGGYEQYF. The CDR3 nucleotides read TGCAGTGTTCGGAGACTAGCGGGGGGCTACGAGCAGTACTTC.

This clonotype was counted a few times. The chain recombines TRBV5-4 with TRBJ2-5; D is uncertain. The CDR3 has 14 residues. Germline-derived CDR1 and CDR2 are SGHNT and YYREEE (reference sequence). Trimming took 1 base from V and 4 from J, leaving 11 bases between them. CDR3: CASSLRAVGETQYF. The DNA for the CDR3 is TGTGCCAGCAGCTTGAGGGCAGTCGGAGAGACCCAGTACTTC. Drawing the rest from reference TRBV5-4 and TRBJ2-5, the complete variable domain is ETGVTQSPTHLIKTRGQQVTLRCSSQSGHNTVSWYQQALGQGPQFIFQYYREEENGRGNFPPRFSGLQFPNYSSELNVNALELDDSALYLCASSLRAVGETQYFGPGTRLLVL.

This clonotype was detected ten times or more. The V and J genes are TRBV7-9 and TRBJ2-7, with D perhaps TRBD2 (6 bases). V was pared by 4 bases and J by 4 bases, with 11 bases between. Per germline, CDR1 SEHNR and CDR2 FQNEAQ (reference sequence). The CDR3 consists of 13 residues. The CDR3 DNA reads TGTGCCAGCAGCTGGGGGGTTACGTACGAGCAGTACTTC. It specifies CASSWGVTYEQYF. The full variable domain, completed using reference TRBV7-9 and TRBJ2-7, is DTGVSQNPRHKITKRGQNVTFRCDPISEHNRLYWYRQTLGQGPEFLTYFQNEAQLEKSRLLSDRFSAERPKGSFSTLEIQRTEQGDSAMYLCASSWGVTYEQYFGPGTRLTVT.